This T cell receptor beta chain was profiled in a study of cytomegalovirus exposure and HLA in healthy donors. Per germline, CDR1 SGHRS and CDR2 YFSETQ. CDR3 length: 13 amino acids. V lost 2 bases to trimming and J lost 8 bases, with 13 bases between them. The PCR employed 60 Vbeta primers together with 13 Jbeta primers. In the authors' methods: It was a later analysis that counted 83 million or so unique TCR beta chains, of which around 11 million were shared. The table came from immunoSEQ multiplex PCR; TCRdb's copy has only in-frame clones and leaves some out. V, J and clone size derive from that table, while D and trimming were established from the DNA sequence. The sample has about 130,000 clones, approximately 84% seen once.

The TCR sequence derives from a woman in her thirties or forties in good health and CMV-seronegative. The gene calls are TRBV5-1 and TRBJ1-2, with no clear D. The sequenced sample was PBMCs. CDR3 loop: CASSLDITGGYTF. DNA for the CDR3: TGCGCCAGCAGCTTAGACATCACTGGGGGCTACACCTTC.